One sample yielded the 10 T cell receptor beta chains listed below, sequenced in a study of T cells in Graves' hyperthyroidism and ophthalmopathy. TCR beta CDR3 regions were amplified from RNA transcripts. A first-round RT-PCR of the TCR CDR3 used the HTBI primer set. TCRdb re-analysed the multiplex PCR reads in MiXCR, keeping a single row per CDR3 protein. The repertoire consists of about 570,000 distinct CDR3 sequences, with 35% to 55% occurring once and the leading ten covering around 19%. The sequencing sample was made of peripheral blood or thyroid tissue (not recorded which). The receptors originated from an adult woman with Graves' disease, either hyperthyroidism or ophthalmopathy (not recorded which).

Here the CDR3 DNA reads TGCAGCGTTTTGCAAACAGGGATTAACTATGGCTACACCTTC. This codes for CSVLQTGINYGYTF. J is TRBJ1-2 and V is TRBV29-1; the D gene is possibly TRBD1 (6 bases). The germline V gene encodes CDR1 SQVTM and CDR2 ANQGSEA. Trimming stripped 5 bases from V and 1 base from J, with 14 bases between. The CDR3 consists of 14 residues.

This clonotype was counted ten times or more. J is TRBJ2-5 and V is TRBV20-1; TRBD2 aligns across 11 bases. V shed 0 bases, J shed 7 bases, and the junction held 7 bases outside the gene matches. CDR3 length equals 15 residues. Looked up from germline, CDR1 is DFQATT and CDR2 is SNEGSKA (reference sequence). The DNA for the CDR3 is TGCAGTGCTAGAGATCCGGTAGCGGGAGGGGGGACCCAGTACTTC. It encodes CSARDPVAGGGTQYF.

The chain couples TRBV24-1 to TRBJ2-7; TRBD1 is a possible D gene (5 bases). V lost 4 bases and J 4 bases, leaving 10 bases between the germline ends. The CDR3 extends over 13 amino acids. CDR1 and CDR2 (germline): KGHDR, SFDVKD. The CDR3 sequence is CATSEADSYEQYF. CDR3 nucleotide sequence: TGTGCCACCAGTGAAGCTGACAGTTACGAGCAGTACTTC.

This clonotype was detected many times. CDR3 nucleotide sequence: TGTGCCAGCAGCTTAAAGATTGGCGGGATCGACGAGCAGTACTTC. It yields the protein CASSLKIGGIDEQYF. The chain has TRBV7-6 and TRBJ2-7; D is perhaps TRBD2 (6 bases). This CDR3 is built from 15 residues. Germline CDR1 is SGHVS and CDR2 is FNYEAQ. The germline V and J ends were trimmed by 2 bases and 5 bases, with 16 bases remaining between them.

In regard to this clonotype: A read error may be the cause here, since a much bigger clone is one base away. CDR3 loop: CASIPSSQHSPLHF. Written as DNA, the CDR3 is TGTGCCAGCATCCCCTCAAGTCAACATTCACCCCTCCACTTT. V is TRBV3-1 and J is TRBJ1-6, with D unclear. The CDR3 has 14 residues. Deletions cut 7 bases from V and 8 bases from J, with 15 bases between. Germline CDR1 reads LGHDT; CDR2 reads YNNKEL (reference sequence). The whole variable domain, filled in from reference TRBV3-1 and TRBJ1-6, reads DTAVSQTPKYLVTQMGNDKSIKCEQNLGHDTMYWYKQDSKKFLKIMFSYNNKELIINETVPNRFSPKSPDKAHLNLHINSLELGDSAVYFCASIPSSQHSPLHFGNGTRLTVT.

Only a few counts were recorded for this clonotype. The chain links TRBV28 to TRBJ2-7; tentatively, D is TRBD2 (6 bases). V shed 2 bases and J shed 5 bases, with 16 bases lying between them. Looked up from germline, CDR1 is MDHEN and CDR2 is SYDVKM. The CDR3 is 15 residues long. This CDR3 reads CASSLMPAGGDEQYF. CDR3 nucleotides: TGTGCCAGCAGTTTAATGCCCGCCGGCGGGGACGAGCAGTACTTC.

At least ten counts were recorded for this clonotype. The chain joins TRBV5-1 to TRBJ2-7; D not resolved. This CDR3 comprises 14 residues. V was trimmed by 0 bases and J by 4 bases, leaving 11 bases between them. Germline V gives CDR1 SGHRS, CDR2 YFSETQ. The CDR3 is CASSLVGVGYEQYF. DNA of the CDR3: TGCGCCAGCAGCTTGGTTGGGGTTGGGTACGAGCAGTACTTC.

A note on this clonotype: A much more abundant neighbour one base away suggests this may be a read error. The gene calls are TRBV10-3 and TRBJ1-6, with D possibly matching TRBD1 (6 bases). Germline V gives CDR1 ENHRY, CDR2 SYGVKD. CDR3 length equals 13 residues. The germline V and J ends were trimmed by 4 bases and 10 bases, with 11 bases remaining between them. The CDR3 loop reads CAISGQVRSPLHF. Written as DNA, the CDR3 is TGTGCCATCAGTGGACAGGTTCGATCACCCCTCCACTTT.

V is TRBV10-2 and J is TRBJ1-2; 8 nucleotides align to TRBD1. There are 15 residues in the CDR3. The V and J ends lost 2 bases and 0 bases, in that order; junction bases with no gene match: 2. CDR1 is WSHSY and CDR2 is SAAADI in the germline V gene. The CDR3 DNA sequence: TGCGCCAGCAGTGAGCCGGACAGGGCTAACTATGGCTACACCTTC. Protein sequence: CASSEPDRANYGYTF.

This chain connects TRBV12-3 or TRBV12-4 to TRBJ1-4; 7 bases are shared with TRBD1. The CDR3 spans 14 residues. V lost 6 bases to trimming and J lost 3 bases; unmatched junction nucleotides: 4. DNA for the CDR3: TGTGCCAGCAGGACAGGGATGGCTAATGAAAAACTGTTTTTT. Translated: CASRTGMANEKLFF.